This is a list of T cell receptor beta chains from one sample in a study of T cell responses to AZD1222 COVID-19 vaccine. Sequencing was performed with immunoSEQ multiplex PCR; in TCRdb, only in-frame clones are kept and a portion is missing. The sample yields around 180,000 clones, 90% seen once. Sequenced here: peripheral blood, sampled on day 0 of AZD1222 vaccination. The source is an adult in good health. CDR3s include the opening cysteine and the closing phenylalanine or tryptophan. Each record gives: J gene, clone size, D gene, V gene, CDR3 protein, CDR3 DNA. The D gene is left open where the match is weak. Not all rows give a size; the values are once, few, many and, for expanded clones, a class.

>TRBJ1-1|.|TRBD1|TRBV5-6
CASSWDRVALGNTEAFF
TGTGCCAGCAGCTGGGACAGGGTGGCTCTTGGGAACACTGAAGCTTTCTTT
>TRBJ2-3|.|TRBD2|TRBV7-8
CASNLGLAGPTDTQYF
TGTGCCAGCAACCTAGGACTAGCGGGGCCCACAGATACGCAGTATTTT
>TRBJ2-7|.|TRBD2|TRBV19
CARDLPGGRSLSYEQYF
TGTGCCAGGGACCTCCCGGGAGGGCGCTCCCTCTCCTACGAGCAGTACTTC
>TRBJ1-1|.|TRBD1|TRBV6-5
CASRGTGVTEAFF
TGTGCCAGCAGGGGGACAGGGGTCACTGAAGCTTTCTTT
>TRBJ2-5|.|.|TRBV9
CASSYRATRGETQYF
TGTGCCAGTAGTTATCGGGCAACCCGTGGGGAGACCCAGTACTTC
>TRBJ2-2|.|.|TRBV7-2
CASSSRTRVDTGELFF
TGTGCCAGCAGCTCACGGACGAGGGTTGACACCGGGGAGCTGTTTTTT
>TRBJ1-6|once|.|TRBV9
CASSEEAETFENSPLHF
TGTGCCAGCAGCGAAGAAGCCGAGACCTTTGAGAATTCACCCCTCCACTTT
>TRBJ1-1|.|.|TRBV12-3/TRBV12-4
CASSRDWDTEAFF
TGTGCCAGCAGCAGGGATTGGGACACTGAAGCTTTCTTT
>TRBJ1-2|few|TRBD1|TRBV3-1/TRBV3-2
CASSLGTGARDGYTF
TGTGCCAGCAGCCTGGGGACAGGGGCGAGGGATGGCTACACCTTC
>TRBJ2-5|.|.|TRBV5-6
CASSLTGRETQYF
TGTGCCAGCAGCTTGACTGGGCGAGAGACCCAGTACTTC
>TRBJ2-2|once|.|TRBV7-7
CASSLGWAGELFF
TGTGCTAGCAGCTTAGGCTGGGCCGGGGAGCTGTTTTTT
>TRBJ2-2|.|TRBD2|TRBV5-1
CASRPGLAGTGELFF
TGCGCCAGTAGACCGGGACTAGCGGGCACCGGGGAGCTGTTTTTT
>TRBJ2-1|.|.|TRBV2
CASSEVRDNEQFF
TGTGCCAGCAGTGAAGTGAGGGACAATGAGCAGTTCTTC
>TRBJ2-7|.|.|TRBV25-1
CASEQGVSEQYF
TGTGCCAGCGAGCAAGGGGTTTCCGAGCAGTACTTC
>TRBJ2-5|once|.|TRBV6-5
CASKNLGEETQYF
TGTGCCAGCAAAAACCTAGGGGAAGAGACCCAGTACTTC
>TRBJ1-3|once|.|TRBV7-2
CASSLAQNSGNTIYF
TGTGCCAGCAGCTTAGCGCAGAACTCTGGAAACACCATATATTTT
>TRBJ2-2|.|.|TRBV23-1
CASSRPSGLNTGELFF
TGCGCCAGCAGTCGCCCCTCGGGACTTAACACCGGGGAGCTGTTTTTT
>TRBJ1-4|.|.|TRBV5-1
CASSLDRAGMEKLFF
TGCGCCAGCAGCTTGGATCGGGCCGGAATGGAAAAACTGTTTTTT
>TRBJ1-5|.|.|TRBV7-2
CASRAGPNQPQHF
TGTGCCAGCAGGGCCGGGCCCAATCAGCCCCAGCATTTT
>TRBJ1-1|.|.|TRBV11-3
CASSFSLNTEAFF
TGTGCCAGCAGCTTTTCATTGAACACTGAAGCTTTCTTT
>TRBJ2-5|.|.|TRBV6-6
CASTPWAAQETQYF
TGTGCCAGCACTCCTTGGGCGGCCCAAGAGACCCAGTACTTC
>TRBJ1-3|.|.|TRBV19
CASSIAPRISGNTIYF
TGTGCCAGTAGTATAGCCCCGAGGATCTCTGGAAACACCATATATTTT
>TRBJ1-2|.|.|TRBV19
CASTSPPGYGYTF
TGTGCCAGTACCAGTCCCCCCGGGTATGGCTACACCTTC
>TRBJ2-7|few|.|TRBV27
CASSFSQGREQYF
TGTGCCAGCAGTTTCTCCCAGGGGCGCGAGCAGTACTTC
>TRBJ2-3|.|TRBD2|TRBV7-2
CASSFMTSEADTQYF
TGTGCCAGCAGCTTCATGACTAGCGAGGCAGATACGCAGTATTTT
>TRBJ2-1|.|TRBD2|TRBV9
CASSPRLAGANEQFF
TGTGCCAGCAGCCCAAGACTAGCGGGGGCGAATGAGCAGTTCTTC
>TRBJ2-1|.|TRBD2|TRBV28
CASSLAGLAQFF
TGTGCCAGCAGTTTAGCGGGACTAGCTCAGTTCTTC
>TRBJ1-2|.|TRBD1|TRBV5-4
CASSWDRGQDGYTF
TGTGCCAGCAGCTGGGACAGGGGGCAGGATGGCTACACCTTC
>TRBJ2-7|.|TRBD2|TRBV10-3
CAISKRGKDYEQYF
TGTGCCATCAGTAAGCGGGGGAAGGACTACGAGCAGTACTTC
>TRBJ1-2|.|.|TRBV12-3/TRBV12-4
CASRSIPNYGYTF
TGTGCCAGCAGGTCAATCCCCAACTATGGCTACACCTTC
>TRBJ2-1|.|.|TRBV30
CAWATPPGFNEQFF
TGTGCCTGGGCAACCCCCCCGGGGTTCAATGAGCAGTTCTTC